This T cell receptor (beta chain) was obtained from a study of T cell responses to AZD1222 COVID-19 vaccine listed by TCRdb under 2021. Study-wide context: TCR sequencing covered over 230 trial participants: 207 given two doses of AZD1222 and around 25 given two doses of MenACWY control vaccine. Trial participants were enrolled by age into subgroups of 18-55, 56-69 and 70-plus years, and about 150, 27 and 61 TCR-sequenced participants, respectively, were included in these subgroups.

Points the paper makes about the study in general: Participants were mostly white British and included more females than males, and it was suggested by the authors that clonal diversity may have been underestimated. A significant rise in spike-specific TCR breadth and depth was observed after two AZD1222 doses relative to day 0 and relative to MenACWY recipients. Because no day 14 peak-response samples were available, the repertoires could be characterized only after the peak T cell response. In the small 56-69-year group, the increase in depth fell short of significance, most likely because of low power. CD4 TCRs associated with the vaccine covered the entire spike protein, and the dominant responses were in regions 160-218 and 743-854. Conclusions about previously exposed vaccinees are limited because only five to seven AZD1222 recipients were SARS-CoV-2 seropositive at baseline. Nearly half of unique spike-specific TCRs reportedly recognized epitopes outside regions mutated in the B.1.351 and B.1.1.7 variants.

The sample's time point label, decoded: about 28 days (+/-7) after the second vaccine dose. AZD1222 recipients with second doses at about 4 weeks or about 12 weeks were pooled, because spike-specific TCR depth and breadth did not differ between schedules. The vaccinee samples were drawn from two UK trials, COV001 and COV002, one of which was a single-blind randomized controlled phase 2/3 trial testing AZD1222 (ChAdOx1 nCoV-19) in healthy adults. For TCRbeta chain sequencing, PBMC samples from trial participants were taken at day 0 and at day 28 after the second dose. The CDR3 regions of human TCRbeta chains were subjected to immunosequencing. Turning to the authors' computational methods: Repertoire TCRs were checked for matches against a reference library of SARS-CoV-2-specific TCRs that had been generated using the MIRA antigen-specificity platform. Breadth meant the fraction of unique TCRs that were SARS-CoV-2-associated, whereas depth meant the fraction of total T cells that were SARS-CoV-2-associated. Each spike-specific TCR was assigned to its reactive spike region and to a CD4 or CD8 class using the MIRA data. Log10-transformed breadth and depth values were compared by one-way ANOVA with Sidak's multiple comparisons tests. TCRdb's version of the immuneACCESS table is confined to in-frame rearrangements and falls short of the full clone set. An unresolved V gene accounts for under half of the shortfall where checked; the remainder is of unknown origin. V and J calls and clone size are those listed in that table; D and trimming were worked out from the DNA. In this sample the table shows roughly 170,000 clones, around 94% of which occur a single time. Of the sample, around 1.6% is held by the ten largest clones.

Regarding this clone: The antigen it recognizes is unknown. Qualities for individual bases were not recorded, and no much larger clone is one base off.

The CDR3 sequence holds 12 residues, the cysteine and phenylalanine included. Solely the CDR3 DNA is kept, with 36 bases framed from the first base. V is reduced by 5 bases and J by 5 bases, leaving a spacing of 9 bases between them. The germline V gene provides CDR1 SGHTA and CDR2 FQGNSA. The sequence was collected from an adult who received the AZD1222 COVID-19 vaccine. The rearranged segments are TRBV7-2 and TRBJ2-5, with an unclear D gene assignment. The material sequenced was peripheral blood, taken 28 days after the second AZD1222 dose. For the CDR3, the sequence is CASSLVRETQYF. The DNA sequence is as follows: TGTGCCAGCAGCCTTGTGCGGGAGACCCAGTACTTC.